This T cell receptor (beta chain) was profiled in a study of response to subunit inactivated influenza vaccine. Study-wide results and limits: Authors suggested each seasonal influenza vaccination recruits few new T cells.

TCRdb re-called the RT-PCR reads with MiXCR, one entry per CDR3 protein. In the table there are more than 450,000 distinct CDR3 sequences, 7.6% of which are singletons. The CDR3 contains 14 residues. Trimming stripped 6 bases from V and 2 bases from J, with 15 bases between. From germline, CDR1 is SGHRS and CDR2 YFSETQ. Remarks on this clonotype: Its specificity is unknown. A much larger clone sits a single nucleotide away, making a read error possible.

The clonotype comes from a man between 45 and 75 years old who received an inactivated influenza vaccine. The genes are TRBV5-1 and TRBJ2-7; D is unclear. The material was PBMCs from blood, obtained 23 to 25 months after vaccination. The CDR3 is CASTPPTETYEQYF. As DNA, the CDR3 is TGCGCCAGCACCCCACCGACGGAAACCTACGAGCAGTACTTC.